This TCR beta chain emerged from a study of shared clonotypes between healthy human individuals. On the study more broadly: Three plates each covered CD4 naive and memory; CD8 naive two, CD8 memory one.

Only in-frame clones appear in the TCRdb table, and some are missing; sequencing was by immunoSEQ multiplex PCR. The sample has roughly 1,500,000 clones, approximately 98% seen once. Points on this clone: The antigen remains unidentified.

Overall study findings and caveats: A handful of donors held about 5% of naive CD4 clonotypes in common.

What was sequenced was naive CD4+ T cells sorted from blood. The subset: CD45RA+ positively selected. The sequence came from a man aged 25 to 45 in good health.

This CDR3 is CASRGQLAKNIQYF. For the CDR3, the DNA is TGTGCCAGCAGGGGACAGTTAGCCAAAAACATTCAGTACTTC. The chain joins TRBV11-2 to TRBJ2-4, with 7 bases aligning to TRBD1. V trimming: 6 bases; J trimming: 0 bases; junction bases outside the gene matches: 2. From germline, CDR1 is SGHAT and CDR2 FQNNGV. This CDR3 is built from 14 residues. The full variable domain, rest sourced from reference TRBV11-2 and TRBJ2-4, is EAGVAQSPRYKIIEKRQSVAFWCNPISGHATLYWYQQILGQGPKLLIQFQNNGVVDDSQLPKDRFSAERLKGVDSTLKIQPAKLEDSAVYLCASRGQLAKNIQYFGAGTRLSVL.